Listed here is a single T cell receptor (beta chain). The sample comes from a study of blood T cell repertoires in COVID-19. Seattle cases were enrolled at active infection and followed longitudinally. How the authors handled the data: It was from reference gene primer amplification that nucleated cell counts were estimated. The assay was immunoSEQ multiplex PCR, and TCRdb's table has in-frame clones only and misses some. V, J and clone size are taken as reported in that table, and D and trimming were inferred from the DNA itself. The sample has hundreds of thousands of clones; almost 90% are singletons. Trimming took off 4 bases at V and 2 bases at J, with 15 bases between the two ends. Germline CDR1 is MGHRA and CDR2 is YSYEKL. This CDR3 has 17 residues.

The sample consisted of peripheral blood. The source of this sequence is a woman in her 30s with COVID-19, enrolled during active disease. V usage is TRBV4-1 and J usage is TRBJ1-6; TRBD1 is a possible D gene (5 bases). The CDR3 DNA reads as TGCGCCAGCAGCCCTAACATTCCAGGGCCCTATAATTCACCCCTCCACTTT. Translating it yields CASSPNIPGPYNSPLHF.